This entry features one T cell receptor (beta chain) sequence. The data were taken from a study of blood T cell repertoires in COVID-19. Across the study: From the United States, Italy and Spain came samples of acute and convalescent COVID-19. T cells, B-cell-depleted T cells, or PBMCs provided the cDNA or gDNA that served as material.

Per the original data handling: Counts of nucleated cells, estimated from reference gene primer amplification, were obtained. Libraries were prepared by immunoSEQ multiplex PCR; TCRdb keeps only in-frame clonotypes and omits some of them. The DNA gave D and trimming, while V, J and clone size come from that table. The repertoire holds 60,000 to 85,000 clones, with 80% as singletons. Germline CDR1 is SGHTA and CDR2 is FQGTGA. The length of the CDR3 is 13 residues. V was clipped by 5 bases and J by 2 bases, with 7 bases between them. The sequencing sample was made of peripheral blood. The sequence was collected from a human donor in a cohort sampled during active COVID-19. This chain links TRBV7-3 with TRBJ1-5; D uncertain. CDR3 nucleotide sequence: TGTGCCAGCAGCCCGCAGGGCAATCAGCCCCAGCATTTT. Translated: CASSPQGNQPQHF.